Listed here are 27 T cell receptor beta chains from one sample, sequenced in a study of OX40 agonist ivuxolimab in advanced cancers. Measured with immunoSEQ multiplex PCR; TCRdb has only the in-frame clones, and not every one. The sample includes approximately 90,000 clones, roughly nine tenths of them seen just once. This sample comprised CD4+ or CD8+ T cells sorted from blood, obtained in a trial of the OX40 agonist ivuxolimab. These TCRs come from an adult with an advanced solid tumor such as melanoma, head and neck, liver or kidney cancer.

The rearrangement joins TRBV7-1 to TRBJ2-3; D may be TRBD1 (5 bases). TRBV7-1 is classed as an ORF, of uncertain function. Trimming cost V 3 bases and J 4 bases, with 41 bases left between them. This CDR3 contains 24 residues. The CDR3, as DNA: TGTGCCAGCAGCTCGACCTTTCGGCTCAGTCACGACAGACACTCAGCGCGGAGCGCAGATACGCAGTATTTT. It encodes CASSSTFRLSHDRHSARSADTQYF.

The CDR3 nucleotides are TGTGCCAGCAGTTTATTCGCTAGCGGGAGCTACGAGCAGTACTTC. Translation gives CASSLFASGSYEQYF. V is TRBV28 and J is TRBJ2-7; 10 bases line up with TRBD2. Germline-derived CDR1 and CDR2 are MDHEN and SYDVKM. This CDR3 is built from 15 residues. The junction had 3 bases not matched to a gene; V was cut back by 1 base and J by 3 bases.

The chain employs TRBV18 and TRBJ2-1, with 9 bases matching TRBD2. CDR3 size: 16 residues. Germline V gene lookup returns CDR1 KGHSH and CDR2 LQKENI. The V and J ends lost 2 bases and 6 bases, in that order; junction bases with no gene match: 8. CDR3: CASSPSAGGRSNEQFF. CDR3 coding DNA: TGTGCCAGCTCACCATCCGCGGGGGGGAGGAGCAATGAGCAGTTCTTC.

The rearrangement uses TRBV19 and TRBJ1-2; no reliable D call. Trimming took off 7 bases at V and 8 bases at J, with 29 bases between the two ends. The germline gives CDR1 LNHDA, CDR2 SQIVND (reference sequence). CDR3 length: 17 amino acids. The CDR3 nucleotides are TGTGCCAGTAAATCGCGAGGGCAGGTCGGTTTACACGTCGGCTACACCTTC. This sequence encodes CASKSRGQVGLHVGYTF. Looking up the rest from reference TRBV19 and TRBJ1-2 gives the full variable domain: DGGITQSPKYLFRKEGQNVTLSCEQNLNHDAMYWYRQDPGQGLRLIYYSQIVNDFQKGDIAEGYSVSREKKESFPLTVTSAQKNPTAFYLCASKSRGQVGLHVGYTFGSGTRLTVV.

The rearrangement joins TRBV27 to TRBJ1-1; a weak D match, TRBD1 (5 bases). Germline lookup yields CDR1 MNHEY and CDR2 SMNVEV (reference sequence). The CDR3 is made up of 13 amino acids. Trimming took off 7 bases at V and 3 bases at J, with 12 bases between the two ends. The CDR3 DNA sequence: TGTGCCAGCACTGGCTGGGGCGACACTGAAGCTTTCTTT. The encoded protein is CASTGWGDTEAFF.

This chain uses TRBV19 with TRBJ2-3; 12 bases are shared with TRBD2. The CDR3 consists of 16 residues. V shed 2 bases and J 6 bases; nucleotides not matched to a gene: 6. Germline CDR1 LNHDA, CDR2 SQIVND (reference sequence). The CDR3 bases are TGTGCCAGTAGTATACGACTAGCGGGAGTGGGGGATACGCAGTATTTT. It yields the protein CASSIRLAGVGDTQYF.

The CDR3 here is CASSLPGTGFNEQFF. DNA for the CDR3: TGCGCCAGCAGCTTGCCCGGGACAGGATTCAATGAGCAGTTCTTC. The V gene is TRBV5-1, the J gene TRBJ2-1; 8 bases map to TRBD1. The CDR3 covers 15 residues. Per the germline V gene, CDR1 is SGHRS and CDR2 is YFSETQ. The V and J ends lost 1 base and 6 bases, in that order; junction bases with no gene match: 6.

V and J are TRBV5-1 and TRBJ2-3, with D possibly being TRBD1 (6 bases). The CDR3 consists of 15 residues. Germline CDR1 SGHRS, CDR2 YFSETQ. Trimming shortened V by 3 bases and J by 3 bases, and 14 bases separated the two germline ends. As DNA, the CDR3 is TGCGCCAGCAGCTCACAGGGTAGGAGGACAGATACGCAGTATTTT. Its translation is CASSSQGRRTDTQYF.

The genes are TRBV5-6 and TRBJ2-3; 9 bases align to TRBD2. After removal of 0 bases from V and 4 bases from J, the junction contained 12 bases not matched to a gene. The CDR3 is made up of 18 amino acids. Germline assignment: CDR1 SGHDT and CDR2 YYEEEE. The DNA of the CDR3 is TGTGCCAGCAGCTTGGTCCGGTTGGGACTAGCTCTCCCAGATACGCAGTATTTT. It codes for CASSLVRLGLALPDTQYF. The full variable domain, rest sourced from reference TRBV5-6 and TRBJ2-3, is DAGVTQSPTHLIKTRGQQVTLRCSPKSGHDTVSWYQQALGQGPQFIFQYYEEEERQRGNFPDRFSGHQFPNYSSELNVNALLLGDSALYLCASSLVRLGLALPDTQYFGPGTRLTVL.

The V call is TRBV28, the J call TRBJ2-7; 11 bases are shared with TRBD2. The length of the CDR3 is 14 residues. V gave up 7 bases and J gave up 3 bases; unmatched junction bases: 5. From germline, CDR1 is MDHEN and CDR2 SYDVKM. CDR3 sequence reads: CASTQGLAGYEQYF. The CDR3 DNA sequence: TGTGCCAGCACCCAAGGACTAGCGGGCTACGAGCAGTACTTC.

The gene calls are TRBV5-1 and TRBJ2-7; 7 bases fit TRBD1. Germline V gene lookup returns CDR1 SGHRS and CDR2 YFSETQ. This CDR3 is built from 14 residues. Germline trimming cut 1 base from V and 5 bases from J; bases unmatched to any gene: 6. CDR3 sequence: CASSLYVGGNEQYF. As DNA, the CDR3 is TGCGCCAGCAGCTTGTACGTAGGGGGCAACGAGCAGTACTTC.

This clone was recorded only once. J is TRBJ2-3 and V is TRBV18; TRBD2 matches 14 bases. V was pared by 3 bases and J by 7 bases, with 9 bases of the junction left unmatched. CDR1 and CDR2 from the germline V gene are KGHSH and LQKENI. The CDR3 has 17 amino acids. CDR3 bases: TGTGCCAGCTCACCCGGGGGGACTAGCGGGGGCACGAATACGCAGTATTTT. It codes for CASSPGGTSGGTNTQYF.

The J gene is TRBJ1-5, the V gene TRBV5-4; D unclear. The CDR3 loop spans 14 amino acids. Deletions cut 0 bases from V and 6 bases from J, with 10 bases between. CDR1 is SGHNT and CDR2 is YYREEE in the germline V gene (reference sequence). CDR3 nucleotide sequence: TGTGCCAGCAGCTTGGATGGTGTTCGTCAGCCCCAGCATTTT. It translates to CASSLDGVRQPQHF.

This clone was picked up one time. This chain links TRBV18 with TRBJ2-5, with TRBD1 as a possible D gene (6 bases). CDR3 length equals 14 residues. V lost 6 bases to trimming and J lost 1 base, with 12 bases between them. Germline assignment: CDR1 KGHSH and CDR2 LQKENI. In DNA form, the CDR3 reads TGTGCCAGCTCCCTCGGGACACTCCAAGAGACCCAGTACTTC. Protein product: CASSLGTLQETQYF.

The chain uses TRBV10-3 and TRBJ2-2, with a tentative D call TRBD2 (6 bases). Germline loops: CDR1 ENHRY, CDR2 SYGVKD. The V gene lost 6 bases and the J gene lost 2 bases, with 10 bases spanning the gap. The CDR3 is made up of 14 amino acids. In DNA form, the CDR3 reads TGTGCCATCAGGCAGGGACTTAACACCGGGGAGCTGTTTTTT. Its translation is CAIRQGLNTGELFF.

The gene calls are TRBV28 and TRBJ1-1; perhaps TRBD1 as D (5 bases). Per the germline V gene, CDR1 is MDHEN and CDR2 is SYDVKM. V lost 6 bases and J lost 0, with 11 bases in between. The CDR3 extends over 14 amino acids. The CDR3 spells CASRPGTVNTEAFF. The DNA for the CDR3 is TGTGCCAGCAGGCCCGGGACGGTGAACACTGAAGCTTTCTTT.

This chain links TRBV2 with TRBJ2-7, with TRBD1 as a possible D gene (7 bases). V lost 3 bases and J 4 bases, leaving 16 bases between the germline ends. CDR3 length equals 15 residues. Germline loops: CDR1 SNHLY, CDR2 FYNNEI. The CDR3 region has the DNA TGTGCCAGCAGTGACCTAGGGGCGGGACAGTACGAGCAGTACTTC. The encoded protein is CASSDLGAGQYEQYF.

This clone occurred once. V gene TRBV18 combines with J gene TRBJ1-1, with D unresolved. This CDR3 contains 15 residues. Trimming removed 7 bases at V and 1 base at J, with 16 bases between. Germline V gene data show CDR1 as KGHSH and CDR2 as LQKENI. CDR3 nucleotide sequence: TGTGCCAGCTGCCCCCCCGGGTTAGGGAACACTGAAGCTTTCTTT. Its protein product is CASCPPGLGNTEAFF.

The rearrangement joins TRBV25-1 to TRBJ1-1; D is unresolved. Germline V lookup: CDR1 MGHDK, CDR2 SYGVNS. This CDR3 is built from 11 residues. Trimming pared 4 bases from V and 6 bases from J, leaving 6 bases between. CDR3 protein: CASSGGSEAFF. CDR3 bases: TGTGCCAGCAGTGGAGGGTCTGAAGCTTTCTTT.

The chain couples TRBV11-2 to TRBJ2-2; D not resolved. CDR1 and CDR2 (germline): SGHAT, FQNNGV. The CDR3 consists of 15 residues. V lost 0 bases and J 7 bases, leaving 12 bases between the germline ends. CDR3: CASSLDRRAYGELFF. CDR3 coding DNA: TGTGCCAGCAGCTTAGATCGCCGGGCCTACGGGGAGCTGTTTTTT. Drawing the rest from reference TRBV11-2 and TRBJ2-2, the complete variable domain is EAGVAQSPRYKIIEKRQSVAFWCNPISGHATLYWYQQILGQGPKLLIQFQNNGVVDDSQLPKDRFSAERLKGVDSTLKIQPAKLEDSAVYLCASSLDRRAYGELFFGEGSRLTVL.

J is TRBJ2-3 and V is TRBV20-1; D unclear. Germline V gene data show CDR1 as DFQATT and CDR2 as SNEGSKA (reference sequence). This CDR3 is built from 11 residues. Trimming removed 5 bases from V and 8 bases from J, with 11 bases in between. CDR3 sequence reads: CSAALMGTQYF. In DNA, the CDR3 is TGCAGTGCTGCTCTCATGGGTACGCAGTATTTT.

The chain links TRBV14 to TRBJ1-3; D is unresolved. V was cut by 10 bases and J by 0 bases, with 13 bases left in between. The CDR3 contains 14 residues. Germline lookup yields CDR1 SGHDN and CDR2 FVKESK. For the CDR3, the DNA is TGTGCCATCCCGGGCCGCCACTCTGGAAACACCATATATTTT. Its protein is CAIPGRHSGNTIYF.

The chain uses TRBV28 and TRBJ2-7; D could derive from TRBD1 or TRBD2 (5 bases each). The V end was cut by 3 bases, the J end by 2 bases, with 11 bases between. This CDR3 contains 14 residues. Germline V lookup: CDR1 MDHEN, CDR2 SYDVKM. Here the CDR3 DNA reads TGTGCCAGCAGTTTCTCGGGGCCCCCCTACGAGCAGTACTTC. Its protein product is CASSFSGPPYEQYF.

This chain joins TRBV11-2 and TRBJ2-1; the match to TRBD2 covers 13 bases. The CDR3 totals 18 residues. V lost 4 bases to trimming and J lost 4 bases; unmatched junction nucleotides: 10. Germline assignment: CDR1 SGHAT and CDR2 FQNNGV. Here the CDR3 reads CASSSPQTSGRGYNEQFF. CDR3 nucleotides: TGTGCCAGCAGCTCCCCGCAAACTAGCGGGAGGGGGTACAATGAGCAGTTCTTC.

The rearrangement links TRBV4-1 to TRBJ2-3; TRBD2 might be the D (5 bases). Per germline, CDR1 MGHRA and CDR2 YSYEKL. Between the trimmed V and J ends, which lost 1 base and 3 bases, there was a span of 23 bases. The CDR3 spans 19 residues. The chain's CDR3 is CASSQGFFLRVWETDTQYF. In DNA, the CDR3 is TGCGCCAGCAGCCAAGGTTTTTTTCTGAGGGTTTGGGAAACAGATACGCAGTATTTT.

The chain employs TRBV6-1 and TRBJ2-7, with 10 bases identical to TRBD1. CDR1 MNHNS and CDR2 SASEGT come from the germline V gene. The CDR3 totals 13 residues. With 2 bases clipped from V and 11 bases from J, the junction kept 6 bases outside the gene matches. The CDR3 DNA follows: TGTGCCAGCAGTGAAAAAGGGGGGACAGGGGAGTACTTC. Translated, it gives CASSEKGGTGEYF.

This clone has a handful of counts. V usage is TRBV28 and J usage is TRBJ1-4, with 8 bases fitting TRBD1. V shed 5 bases and J 8 bases; nucleotides not matched to a gene: 16. In germline, CDR1 is MDHEN, CDR2 SYDVKM. CDR3 length equals 17 residues. The CDR3 protein is CASSPSTGATPREKLFF. The DNA for the CDR3 is TGTGCCAGCAGTCCCTCGACAGGGGCCACTCCCAGGGAAAAACTGTTTTTT.